This is a list of T cell receptor beta chains from one sample in a study of cytomegalovirus exposure and HLA in healthy donors. Assay used: immunoSEQ multiplex PCR; TCRdb lists only in-frame clones, some missing. Of 52,000 or so clones in the sample, roughly 89% were seen once. Sequenced: PBMCs. All receptors derive from a woman between 18 and 29 years old in good health and CMV-seronegative. CDR3s include the opening cysteine and the closing phenylalanine or tryptophan. D genes are given only for firm matches. Where a row states a size, it is once, few, many or the class of an expanded clone; other rows omit it.

DNA | CDR3 | size | D | J | V | length
TGTGCCACCTCAGGGGACGGATTCAATGAGCAGTTCTTC | CATSGDGFNEQFF | - | - | TRBJ2-1 | TRBV19 | 13
TGTGCCAGCAGCTTGGGACAGGGATCCTACGAGCAGTACTTC | CASSLGQGSYEQYF | few | TRBD1 | TRBJ2-7 | TRBV5-6 | 14
TGTGCCAGCAGTGAATTAGGGGGGGCCAGTGGCTACACCTTC | CASSELGGASGYTF | - | - | TRBJ1-2 | TRBV25-1 | 14
TGTGCCAGCACCCGGGACAGTTCGACTAGGCACACCGGGGAGCTGTTTTTT | CASTRDSSTRHTGELFF | - | - | TRBJ2-2 | TRBV18 | 17
TGTGCCAGCAGTGAAGGGGTGGGGGGCACTGAAGCTTTCTTT | CASSEGVGGTEAFF | - | - | TRBJ1-1 | TRBV2 | 14
TGTGCCACCAGCGGATATCAGGGGGGCCTCGTGGATACGCAGTATTTT | CATSGYQGGLVDTQYF | many | - | TRBJ2-3 | TRBV15 | 16
TGTGCCAGCAGCTTAGTTATATTGAACACCGGGGAGCTGTTTTTT | CASSLVILNTGELFF | - | - | TRBJ2-2 | TRBV11-2 | 15
TGCGCCAGCAGCCAAGATCCGGGGATGGGTAACTATGGCTACACCTTC | CASSQDPGMGNYGYTF | - | - | TRBJ1-2 | TRBV4-1 | 16
TGTGCCACCACAAGGGGGTCGGGTCAGCCCCAGCATTTT | CATTRGSGQPQHF | - | - | TRBJ1-5 | TRBV15 | 13
TGTGCCAGCAGCTGGGGGCCGTCGTCCGAAAAACTGTTTTTT | CASSWGPSSEKLFF | - | - | TRBJ1-4 | TRBV5-5 | 14
TGTGCCAGCAGCTTTCCCCCATCAACAGATACGCAGTATTTT | CASSFPPSTDTQYF | few | - | TRBJ2-3 | TRBV11-2 | 14
TGTGCCAGCAGCCCTGACAGGGCCTATAGCAATCAGCCCCAGCATTTT | CASSPDRAYSNQPQHF | - | TRBD1 | TRBJ1-5 | TRBV6-8 | 16
TGCGCCAGCAGCTGGGTTCGGGGGCGGGGGGGCCGTGAGCAGTTCTTC | CASSWVRGRGGREQFF | - | TRBD2 | TRBJ2-1 | TRBV5-1 | 16
TGTGCCAGCAGTTCGAACAGGGGGCAGAACACCATATATTTT | CASSSNRGQNTIYF | - | TRBD1 | TRBJ1-3 | TRBV7-9 | 14
TGTGCCAGCAGCGCCCCCCCCGTCGAAGAGACCCAGTACTTC | CASSAPPVEETQYF | - | - | TRBJ2-5 | TRBV9 | 14
TGTGCCAGCAGACTGACAGGGGAAGAGACCCAGTACTTC | CASRLTGEETQYF | few | TRBD1 | TRBJ2-5 | TRBV11-3 | 13
TGTGCCAGCAGCCCTACAGGGAACTATGGCTACACCTTC | CASSPTGNYGYTF | - | - | TRBJ1-2 | TRBV7-9 | 13
TGTGCCAGCAGTGAAATTGGTAGCGGGAGCACAGATACGCAGTATTTT | CASSEIGSGSTDTQYF | - | TRBD2 | TRBJ2-3 | TRBV2 | 16
TGCGCCAGCAGTAATGGACAGGCAGATACGCAGTATTTT | CASSNGQADTQYF | - | TRBD1 | TRBJ2-3 | TRBV10-1 | 13
TGTGCCAGCAGCCTAGAGAGGGAGCCGAACACTGAAGCTTTCTTT | CASSLEREPNTEAFF | - | - | TRBJ1-1 | TRBV9 | 15
TGTGCCAGCAGCACGGACAGCTTCTCTGGAAACACCATATATTTT | CASSTDSFSGNTIYF | - | - | TRBJ1-3 | TRBV7-2 | 15
TGTGCCAGCAGCTCCGACAGGGGCAACTATGGCTACACCTTC | CASSSDRGNYGYTF | - | TRBD1 | TRBJ1-2 | TRBV5-4 | 14
TGTGCCAGCAGCGTAGGGACAGGAGGGCCCCACACCATATATTTT | CASSVGTGGPHTIYF | - | TRBD1 | TRBJ1-3 | TRBV9 | 15
TGTGCCAGCAGTGCGACAGGGGGCAATTCACCCCTCCACTTT | CASSATGGNSPLHF | - | TRBD1 | TRBJ1-6 | TRBV6-5 | 14
TGTGCCAGCAGTTTAACTGGCAATCAGCCCCAGCATTTT | CASSLTGNQPQHF | - | - | TRBJ1-5 | TRBV28 | 13
TGTGCCAGTAGTATGACTAGCGGTACAGGTTATCAAGAGACCCAGTACTTC | CASSMTSGTGYQETQYF | - | TRBD2 | TRBJ2-5 | TRBV19 | 17
TGTGCCAGCCAAAGGCCCGGGACAGGGGACGATACGCAGTATTTT | CASQRPGTGDDTQYF | - | TRBD1 | TRBJ2-3 | TRBV28 | 15
TGTGCCAGTAGTGATCGAACCGGGACAGGGGGGAACAATGAGCAGTTCTTC | CASSDRTGTGGNNEQFF | once | TRBD1 | TRBJ2-1 | TRBV19 | 17
TGTGCCAGCATTAACCGCGGGACAGGGGATAATGAGCAGTTCTTC | CASINRGTGDNEQFF | - | TRBD1 | TRBJ2-1 | TRBV6-5 | 15